This TCR beta chain was sequenced for a study of CD8+ T cells in alopecia areata. Points from the study as a whole: For lesional scalp, especially alopecia totalis/universalis, clonality was higher than in normal scalp.

This CDR3 has 14 amino acids. The germline V and J ends were trimmed by 3 bases and 0 bases, with 6 bases remaining between them. In germline, CDR1 is MNHEY, CDR2 SVGAGI. This clone was picked up one time. Its specificity is unknown. Peripheral blood samples and lesional scalp punch biopsies were obtained from alopecia areata patients. Separation by sorting yielded CD4+ and CD8+ T cells from PBMCs. Reverse transcribed after extraction, RNA yielded cDNA as the sequencing template. The protocol was immunoSEQ multiplex PCR, while the TCRdb copy is restricted to in-frame clones and leaves out a portion. The table has 150,000 to 200,000 clones, roughly 60% seen once.

This clonotype was sampled from a human donor with alopecia areata. The input for sequencing was CD4+ T cells sorted from blood, taken at week 0. The genes are TRBV6-5 and TRBJ2-4, with D unclear. The CDR3 DNA sequence: TGTGCCAGCAGTTATACAGTAGCCAAAAACATTCAGTACTTC. Translated, it gives CASSYTVAKNIQYF.